These 16 T cell receptor beta chains were sequenced from one sample in a study of regulatory and conventional T cells in RAG deficiency. Sequencing used immunoSEQ multiplex PCR; TCRdb keeps in-frame clones, though not all of them. The sample records approximately 21,000 clones, 95% to 96% being singletons. Genomic DNA came from blood conventional CD4+ T cells gated CD25-low CD127-high. The same data also went into a second study, on regulatory T cells. That work states: The primer mix had 52 TRBV and 13 TRBJ primers.

Specimen: CD25- CD4+ T cells sorted from blood. These receptors originate from a human donor in good health.

J is TRBJ1-1 and V is TRBV6-1, with D unresolved. This CDR3 spans 13 amino acids. Germline lookup yields CDR1 MNHNS and CDR2 SASEGT. Trimming left V 2 bases short and J 5 bases short, with 9 bases between. CDR3: CASSELAATEAFF. DNA of the CDR3: TGTGCCAGCAGTGAACTGGCGGCTACTGAAGCTTTCTTT.

The chain employs TRBV9 and TRBJ2-7, with 9 positions matching TRBD1. Germline CDR1 is SGDLS and CDR2 is YYNGEE. V trimming: 4 bases; J trimming: 0 bases; junction bases outside the gene matches: 8. CDR3 length: 16 residues. The CDR3 region has the DNA TGTGCCAGCAGCCCGGGACAGGGCCCTACCTCCTACGAGCAGTACTTC. It encodes CASSPGQGPTSYEQYF.

This chain uses TRBV6-5 with TRBJ1-1, with 8 bases matching TRBD1. The CDR3 has 14 residues. Germline CDR1 is MNHEY and CDR2 is SVGAGI. The V and J ends lost 6 bases and 5 bases, in that order; junction bases with no gene match: 8. The CDR3, as DNA: TGTGCCAGCAGCTCTAGGACAGGGCGGACTGAAGCTTTCTTT. The encoded protein is CASSSRTGRTEAFF.

This clone appeared once. J is TRBJ1-2 and V is TRBV2; D uncertain. The CDR3 has 15 residues. Germline CDR1 reads SNHLY; CDR2 reads FYNNEI. V lost 6 bases and J 5 bases, leaving 19 bases between the germline ends. CDR3 loop: CASSPILTISYGYTF. The CDR3 coding sequence is TGTGCCAGCAGCCCGATTCTTACAATCTCTTATGGCTACACCTTC.

V and J are TRBV9 and TRBJ2-7, with D possibly TRBD2 on 5 matching bases. Trimming left V 0 bases short and J 7 bases short, with 11 bases between. The CDR3 covers 13 residues. The germline CDR1 and CDR2 sequences are SGDLS and YYNGEE. CDR3 sequence: CASSVGGGGEQYF. CDR3 nucleotide sequence: TGTGCCAGCAGCGTAGGAGGAGGCGGAGAGCAGTACTTC.

For this clone: In the same sample, other DNA sequences code for this CDR3. The CDR3 sequence: CASSQDRVNNSPLHF. CDR3 nucleotides: TGCGCCAGCAGCCAAGATCGGGTAAATAATTCACCCCTCCACTTT. The gene calls are TRBV4-3 and TRBJ1-6; D gene unclear. Germline V gene data show CDR1 as LGHNA and CDR2 as YSLEER. V was pared by 0 bases and J by 5 bases, with 8 bases between. CDR3 length: 15 residues.

The chain joins TRBV19 to TRBJ1-4, with D possibly matching TRBD1 (5 bases). Germline-derived CDR1 and CDR2 are LNHDA and SQIVND (reference sequence). V was cut by 6 bases and J by 8 bases, with 13 bases left in between. The CDR3 has 13 residues. The CDR3 loop is CASRDTMGEKLFF. The CDR3 DNA is TGTGCCAGTAGGGACACTATGGGGGAAAAACTGTTTTTT.

The chain links TRBV11-3 to TRBJ2-3; D is unresolved. Germline-derived CDR1 and CDR2 are SGHNT and YENEEA. V shed 1 base and J shed 6 bases, with 8 bases lying between them. There are 13 residues in the CDR3. In DNA, the CDR3 is TGTGCCAGCAGCTTAGCCCTCGGGGATACGCAGTATTTT. Translated: CASSLALGDTQYF.

The V and J genes are TRBV29-1 and TRBJ1-3; D not resolved. V was cut by 3 bases and J by 4 bases, with 10 bases left in between. CDR3 length: 13 amino acids. Per the germline V gene, CDR1 is SQVTM and CDR2 is ANQGSEA. The CDR3 region is CSVDWGGGNTIYF. In DNA, the CDR3 is TGCAGCGTTGACTGGGGAGGAGGAAACACCATATATTTT.

This chain connects TRBV27 to TRBJ2-7; 7 nucleotides agree with TRBD2. From germline, CDR1 is MNHEY and CDR2 SMNVEV (reference sequence). With V trimmed by 2 bases and J by 4 bases, 8 bases remained unmatched. There are 15 residues in the CDR3. The DNA of the CDR3 is TGTGCCAGCAGTTTAAGGTCAGGGAGGGCGTACGAGCAGTACTTC. Residues: CASSLRSGRAYEQYF.

This clone was detected only once. This chain uses TRBV9 with TRBJ2-5; TRBD2 agrees at 8 bases. Germline trimming cut 4 bases from V and 0 bases from J; bases unmatched to any gene: 2. Germline CDR1 SGDLS, CDR2 YYNGEE. This CDR3 comprises 14 residues. CDR3 sequence: CASSRGGHQETQYF. Here the CDR3 DNA reads TGTGCCAGCAGCCGCGGGGGGCACCAAGAGACCCAGTACTTC.

This chain joins TRBV6-5 and TRBJ2-1; D is perhaps TRBD1 (6 bases). Germline-derived CDR1 and CDR2 are MNHEY and SVGAGI. The germline V and J ends were trimmed by 4 bases and 5 bases, with 18 bases remaining between them. This CDR3 is 16 amino acids long. The CDR3 loop is CASSSLTTRGNNEQFF. DNA of the CDR3: TGTGCCAGCAGTTCCCTAACTACCAGGGGAAACAATGAGCAGTTCTTC.

Only one count was recorded for this clone. CDR3 in amino acids: CASKPTGNSRTGGYTF. The CDR3 bases are TGCGCCAGCAAACCGACAGGGAATAGTAGGACGGGAGGCTACACCTTC. The chain employs TRBV5-1 and TRBJ1-2; 7 bases fit TRBD1. This CDR3 is 16 amino acids long. Germline V CDR1 and CDR2: SGHRS, YFSETQ. V gave up 6 bases and J gave up 8 bases; unmatched junction bases: 19.

The chain couples TRBV4-1 to TRBJ1-2, with TRBD1 matching 8 bases. Germline CDR1 reads MGHRA; CDR2 reads YSYEKL. Trimming took 4 bases from V and 0 from J; bases not matched to a gene: 4. This CDR3 has 15 amino acids. In nucleotides, the CDR3 is TGCGCCAGCAGCCCTACAGGGGGTCCTAACTATGGCTACACCTTC. Translated, it gives CASSPTGGPNYGYTF.

The V gene is TRBV5-1, the J gene TRBJ2-7; 8 nucleotides line up with TRBD1. J was trimmed by 4 bases and V by 7 bases; bases with no gene match: 13. Germline CDR1 and CDR2: SGHRS and YFSETQ. The CDR3 covers 15 residues. CDR3 region: CASATPQGAEYEQYF. CDR3 in DNA: TGCGCCAGCGCGACCCCTCAGGGGGCGGAATACGAGCAGTACTTC.

With regard to this clone: One junction end disagrees with the germline gene, perhaps due to a read error. The sample has other DNA sequences that encode this CDR3 too. The chain uses TRBV7-8 and TRBJ1-6, with D perhaps matching TRBD1 (5 bases). This CDR3 comprises 17 residues. Germline CDR1 is SGHVS and CDR2 is FQNEAQ. CDR3 loop: CASSGGAMSSYNSPLHF. The CDR3 DNA follows: TGTGCCAGCAGCGGAGGGGCCATGAGCTCCTATAATTCCCCCCTCCACTTT.